This T cell receptor (beta chain) was sequenced during a study of cytomegalovirus exposure and HLA in healthy donors (TCRdb year 2017). Turning to the overall study: According to an earlier analysis of 550 to 700 of the donors, roughly 180 million T cells yielded 120 million or so unique TCR beta sequences and 276 Gb of sequence data. Roughly 300 gigabases of sequencing data and tens of millions of unique TCR sequences were included in an early release covering roughly 700 HLA-typed donors. Of the 398 genotyped donors, approximately 83% fell in the genetic ancestry cluster associated with self-reported Caucasian donors. The study aimed to test whether signatures of past pathogen exposure could be identified by cataloging public T cell receptors. The study profiled the T cell repertoires of 666 subjects by immunosequencing and related them to cytomegalovirus serostatus. A separate validation cohort of 100 to 150 different subjects was used in addition to the roughly 670-subject first cohort. High-throughput TCR immunosequencing, statistical association of individual TCRs with disease status, and machine learning were combined to predict cytomegalovirus infection status. A later analysis re-examined previously published TCR beta repertoires from just over 650 donors and added high-resolution HLA genotyping to investigate patterns of TCR occurrence. The later analysis used no new phenotypic data to find candidate immune exposures, relying instead on TCR beta sequences and their occurrence across donors. In an earlier analysis of roughly 580 of the donors, high-throughput TCR beta sequencing was used to judge whether each TCR beta V gene segment behaved as functional or pseudogenic. Alongside the repertoire data, information on donor age, sex, ethnicity and CMV serostatus was compiled. A later genetic analysis used genome-wide SNP genotypes for about 55% of the 666 donors, treating that subset as a discovery cohort. Every repertoire in the discovery cohort had been generated on one and the same sequencing platform. HLA typing included class I and class II loci at four-digit resolution. The number of donors typed differed by locus, with 629-630 for A, B, C, DRB1 and DQB1, around 500 for DQA1, under 610 for DPA1, and 450 to 480 for DPB1. Several DR-DQ haplotypes were treated as single units for association and clustering because of strong linkage in the cohort. On average, around 240,000 unique TCR beta nucleotide sequences were sequenced per donor among 398 genotyped donors of the cohort, with around 19% of those sequences being non-productive.

This clone was seen a few times. The clone's antigen remains unknown. No quality values exist for individual bases; no much larger clone is one base distant. The cohort consisted of 666 healthy bone marrow donors. At the time of sampling, all cohort members were nominally healthy, though unrecorded immune exposures were likely present. The donor tested CMV seronegative and was one of the 352 seronegative cohort members. A peripheral blood sample was collected from each donor, and TCR beta sequencing was performed on peripheral blood mononuclear cells. The Qiagen DNeasy Blood Extraction Kit was used to extract genomic DNA from the blood cell samples. CDR1 and CDR2, looked up from the germline V gene, are SGHDT and YYEEEE. Trimming costs V 2 bases and J 7 bases, and their ends lie 7 bases apart. The CDR3 measures 12 amino acids from cysteine to phenylalanine. Only the CDR3 part of the read is kept: 36 bases, read in frame from the first base.

The full study reports these points: CMV serostatus was the only immune exposure information available for the cohort. The 87-base-pair reads could not distinguish some IMGT-functional V segments, including TRBV6-2 and TRBV6-3, so those segments were excluded. While some public TCRs were present in many individuals, most TCR sequences turned up only very rarely across donors. The sequencing pipeline was judged likely to have produced a cluster of highly shared sequence variants as a technical artifact. In a later analysis, HLA-associated TCR beta chains showed more clonal expansion and lower generation probabilities than non-associated chains that were equally common. Assigning TCR associations to individual alleles was difficult when HLA alleles, especially DR and DQ, strongly co-occurred. According to a later analysis, most CMV-associated TCR beta chains appeared to be HLA-restricted, and the HLA associations seemed to be driven largely by CMV exposure. The authors suggested that the approach could potentially be generalized to other disease states and immunological phenotypes. This cohort had only TCR beta chains sequenced, and the lack of alpha or paired-chain data limited which features could be detected. Linkage disequilibrium might explain the correlated functional status among segregating V segments, but an unknown experimental factor could not be ruled out. In a later analysis, the rate of TCR association differed among HLA loci, with DRB1 alleles having the most associated TCRs and HLA-C alleles having the fewest. A further reported finding was that TCR beta sequences accurately predicted the HLA-A and HLA-B alleles for most subjects in the first cohort. Cytomegalovirus status was reported to be diagnosed by the classifier with high specificity and sensitivity in both the original and validation cohorts. Because counts were too low, seventeen rarely observed V segments, including chromosome 9 orphons, were excluded from the earlier analysis of 500 to 700 of the donors. According to a later analysis, parvovirus B19, influenza, CMV and Epstein-Barr virus appeared linked to several top co-occurrence clusters. HLA typing was unavailable for some donors at each locus, so association tests used only the typed subset. A few of the identified cytomegalovirus-associated TCR beta chains were confirmed in vitro to be specific for cytomegalovirus antigens. An association between a missense DCLRE1C variant and V-gene and J-gene trimming of TCR beta chains was found in a later genetic analysis and replicated in an independent cohort. Broadly in line with IMGT annotations, most TCR beta V segments showed up in productive rearrangements about 87% or about 30% of the time in an earlier analysis of some 590 of the donors. The presence/absence analyses assumed that sequencing depth was roughly uniform across donors, and that assumption may not be true. A later analysis associated about 17,000 TCR beta sequences with specific HLA alleles at a false discovery rate of 0.05. In a later genetic analysis, fewer N-insertions in productive TCRs were reported among donors in an Asian-associated ancestry cluster than the roughly 640-donor mean. In the study, around 160 TCR beta chains were listed as associated with cytomegalovirus.

Library generation was performed with the immunoSEQ multiplex PCR assay. A mixture of 60 forward primers for TCR Vbeta segments and 13 reverse primers for TCR Jbeta segments was used in the multiplex PCR. The CDR3 region of rearranged TCR beta genes was amplified from genomic DNA with a multiplex PCR assay. The amplified TCR beta libraries were sequenced on the Illumina HiSeq System as 87-base-pair reads. In the original analysis: A later analysis tallied roughly 78 million unique TCR beta chains across the 666 repertoires, and 10 million to 11 million of those chains were shared by two or more donors. A nearest-neighbor algorithm error-corrected the raw reads and collapsed the reads into unique sequences, merging closely related sequences to remove PCR and sequencing errors. To assign V, D and J gene segments, CDR3 sequences were aligned to IMGT reference sequences. For a sequence to be retained, a match of at least six nucleotides to both a V gene segment and a J gene segment was required. A rearrangement was called productive if the CDR3 had no stop codons and remained in frame with V and J, and every other rearrangement was called non-productive. Following IMGT convention, CDR3 was defined as the stretch from the second conserved V-encoded cysteine to the conserved J-encoded phenylalanine. The earlier analysis of fewer than 700 of the donors excluded sequences that lacked an unambiguous match to a single V gene segment. In an earlier analysis of approximately 560 of the donors, a V segment was called functional when productive rearrangements were above 56.7%, and segregating when the standard deviation between donors exceeded 5%. A statistical classification framework was built to diagnose cytomegalovirus status from the catalog of TCR beta chain sequences. In a later analysis, TCR nucleotide sequences were compared against IMGT/GENE-DB human TR gene sequences so that V and J genes could be assigned. A later analysis assigned CDR3 sequences and most-parsimonious VDJ recombination scenarios with the TCRdist pipeline. A later analysis defined each TCR beta chain by its CDR3 amino acid sequence plus V-gene family, and excluded reads lacking a unique V-gene family. A later analysis removed 592 highly shared, low-generation-probability nucleotide sequences to deal with suspected cross-contamination and a sequencing artifact. For each public chain, a later analysis derived a clonal expansion index from normalized ranks of inferred template counts within each repertoire. In a later analysis, generation probabilities were computed with a VDJ recombination model fitted to out-of-frame rearrangements, and the resulting probabilities were checked against IGoR. Hypergeometric tests were used in a later analysis to score TCR-TCR, TCR-HLA and TCR-CMV co-occurrence, with a repertoire-size bias correction applied to the TCR pairs. In a later analysis, false discovery rates were estimated by permuting HLA or CMV assignments 20 times. In a later analysis, co-occurring TCRs were grouped using DBSCAN, and TCRdist sequence similarity was added for clustering within HLA-allele-positive subsets. Repertoires with fewer than 30,000 or more than 120,000 public chains, plus five repertoires with anomalous nucleotide sharing, were excluded from co-occurrence clustering. The immuneACCESS repertoire file appears here via TCRdb, limited to in-frame rearrangements. These files lack a portion of the clones; in checked studies, under half of the deficit traces to unresolved V genes, and the cause of the others is not known. That table is the source of V, J and clone size, and D and trimming were worked out from the DNA. In this sample the table shows roughly 240,000 clones, 78% of which occur a single time. More than 0.45% of the sample is held by the ten biggest clonotypes.

This TCR was sampled from a boy between 10 and 17 years old in good health and CMV-seronegative. The sequenced material came from PBMCs. The chain is encoded by TRBV5-6 joined to TRBJ2-1, with TRBD2 tentatively as D gene (5 bases match). The sequenced DNA: TGTGCCAGCAGCTTCCTAGCTAATGAGCAGTTCTTC. Its protein is CASSFLANEQFF.